Following are 13 T cell receptor beta chains from one sample sequenced in a study of identical twins. TCRdb ran MiXCR on the 5' RACE reads and lists one entry per CDR3 protein. This table holds about 570,000 distinct CDR3 sequences, 9% to 10% found once. This same sample was also taken into another study, of yellow fever vaccine responses in identical twins.

Sequenced: PBMCs. The receptors here all came from a woman in her late teens or twenties in good health.

This clonotype occurred many times. The chain recombines TRBV5-4 with TRBJ1-4; weak D call: TRBD1 (5 bases). Germline assignment: CDR1 SGHNT and CDR2 YYREEE (reference sequence). V lost 0 bases and J 10 bases, leaving 16 bases between the germline ends. This CDR3 is built from 15 residues. This chain's CDR3 is CASSLGGGAHAKLFF. CDR3 sequence (DNA): TGTGCCAGCAGCTTGGGAGGAGGGGCGCATGCAAAACTGTTTTTT.

This clonotype was counted only a few times. V and J are TRBV12-3 or TRBV12-4 and TRBJ2-5, with D uncertain. CDR3 length: 13 residues. Trimming stripped 0 bases from V and 5 bases from J, with 7 bases between. In DNA form, the CDR3 reads TGTGCCAGCAGTTTAGCACTAATCGAGACCCAGTACTTC. This sequence encodes CASSLALIETQYF.

The rearrangement joins TRBV2 to TRBJ2-6; D is possibly TRBD1 or TRBD2 (6 bases each). The CDR3 is 17 residues long. Deletions cut 10 bases from V and 2 bases from J, with 21 bases between. From germline, CDR1 is SNHLY and CDR2 FYNNEI. CDR3 protein: CAILRGGDSTGANVLTF. CDR3 coding DNA: TGTGCCATACTCAGGGGTGGGGACTCTACTGGGGCCAACGTCCTGACTTTC.

This clonotype was counted many times. The genes are TRBV20-1 and TRBJ2-2; TRBD1 is a possible D gene (6 bases). This CDR3 region has 13 residues. In germline, CDR1 is DFQATT, CDR2 SNEGSKA (reference sequence). The V end lost 4 bases, the J end lost 2 bases, and 8 bases lay between the germline ends. CDR3 nucleotides: TGCAGTGCTAAACAGGGAAACACCGGGGAGCTGTTTTTT. It encodes CSAKQGNTGELFF.

There are a few counts of this clonotype. The V call is TRBV2, the J call TRBJ2-5, with D perhaps matching TRBD1 or TRBD2 (5 bases each). The CDR3 has 12 residues. Germline V lookup: CDR1 SNHLY, CDR2 FYNNEI. The V and J ends lost 8 bases and 5 bases respectively, with 12 bases between them. CDR3 sequence (DNA): TGTGCCAGCGTCGGGGCGCGGGAGACCCAGTACTTC. It codes for CASVGARETQYF.

The genes are TRBV20-1 and TRBJ2-7; 7 bases match TRBD2. This CDR3 region has 13 residues. Trimming cost V 3 bases and J 9 bases; bases outside gene matches: 11. CDR1 is DFQATT and CDR2 is SNEGSKA in the germline V gene (reference sequence). The CDR3 DNA is TGCAGTGCTAGGGCGTCGACTAGCTTGTGGCAGTACTTC. Translating gives CSARASTSLWQYF.

The chain joins TRBV6-5 to TRBJ2-7; no firm D call. Trimming left V 2 bases short and J 0 bases short, with 11 bases between. The CDR3 has 15 residues. CDR1 and CDR2 (germline): MNHEY, SVGAGI. The CDR3 DNA follows: TGTGCCAGCAGTTACGGTCGCGCAAGCTCCTACGAGCAGTACTTC. Residues: CASSYGRASSYEQYF.

There are many counts of this clonotype. The chain links TRBV9 to TRBJ2-5, with a weak D call TRBD1 (6 bases). V was cut by 6 bases and J by 5 bases, with 14 bases left in between. The CDR3 extends over 13 amino acids. Germline CDR1 is SGDLS and CDR2 is YYNGEE. Here the CDR3 DNA reads TGTGCCAGCACCAGGGGAAGTGAGGAGACCCAGTACTTC. Its protein product is CASTRGSEETQYF.

The J gene is TRBJ2-1, the V gene TRBV4-3; 9 bases are shared with TRBD1. This CDR3 contains 17 residues. After removal of 1 base from V and 7 bases from J, the junction contained 11 bases not matched to a gene. The germline V gene has CDR1 LGHNA and CDR2 YSLEER. The CDR3 is CASSQGQGVGSGNEQFF. The CDR3 nucleotides are TGCGCCAGCAGCCAAGGACAGGGGGTGGGTTCGGGTAATGAGCAGTTCTTC.

This clonotype was recorded many times. The chain carries TRBV4-3 and TRBJ2-5, with D possibly TRBD1 on 5 matching bases. The CDR3 length is 14 residues. Deletions cut 0 bases from V and 5 bases from J, with 10 bases between. The germline V gene encodes CDR1 LGHNA and CDR2 YSLEER. The DNA for the CDR3 is TGCGCCAGCAGCCAAGATCAGGGAACGGAGACCCAGTACTTC. This gives the protein CASSQDQGTETQYF.

This clonotype was seen at least ten times. The gene calls are TRBV7-8 and TRBJ2-3; 10 nucleotides align to TRBD2. Germline V gene lookup returns CDR1 SGHVS and CDR2 FQNEAQ. The ends lost 4 bases at V and 6 bases at J; junction bases unmatched: 13. This CDR3 is built from 17 residues. In nucleotides, the CDR3 is TGTGCCAGCAGCTCAGACTCCGCTAGCGGGAGTACCGATACGCAGTATTTT. Protein product: CASSSDSASGSTDTQYF.

V gene TRBV7-2 combines with J gene TRBJ2-6; the D is unclear. Germline CDR1 SGHTA, CDR2 FQGNSA. This CDR3 has 17 residues. V was shortened by 0 bases and J by 4 bases, with 13 bases between the two germline ends. Written as DNA, the CDR3 is TGTGCCAGCAGCTTAGCGCTAAGGGTGGGAGGGGCCAACGTCCTGACTTTC. This gives the protein CASSLALRVGGANVLTF.

This clonotype was recorded at least ten times. V and J are TRBV6-1 and TRBJ2-1, with 13 bases matching TRBD2. The CDR3 has 14 residues. The V gene's germline CDR1 is MNHNS and CDR2 SASEGT. The ends lost 8 bases at V and 6 bases at J; junction bases unmatched: 4. CDR3 bases: TGTGCCAGCTGGGGACTAGCGGGGCCCAATGAGCAGTTCTTC. This sequence encodes CASWGLAGPNEQFF.